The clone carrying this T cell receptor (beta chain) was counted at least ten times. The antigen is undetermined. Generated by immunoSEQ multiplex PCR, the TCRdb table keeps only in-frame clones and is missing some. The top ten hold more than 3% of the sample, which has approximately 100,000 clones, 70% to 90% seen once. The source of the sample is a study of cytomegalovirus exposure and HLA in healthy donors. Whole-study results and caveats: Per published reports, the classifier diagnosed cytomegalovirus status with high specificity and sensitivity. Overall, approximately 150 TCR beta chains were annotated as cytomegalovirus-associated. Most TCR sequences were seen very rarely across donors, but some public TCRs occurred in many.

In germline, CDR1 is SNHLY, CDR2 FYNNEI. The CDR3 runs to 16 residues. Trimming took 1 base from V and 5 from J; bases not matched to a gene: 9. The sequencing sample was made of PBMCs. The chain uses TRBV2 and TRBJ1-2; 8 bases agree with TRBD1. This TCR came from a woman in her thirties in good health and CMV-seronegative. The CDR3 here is CASSEGPGQAGYGYTF. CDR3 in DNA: TGTGCCAGCAGTGAAGGGCCGGGACAGGCTGGTTATGGCTACACCTTC.